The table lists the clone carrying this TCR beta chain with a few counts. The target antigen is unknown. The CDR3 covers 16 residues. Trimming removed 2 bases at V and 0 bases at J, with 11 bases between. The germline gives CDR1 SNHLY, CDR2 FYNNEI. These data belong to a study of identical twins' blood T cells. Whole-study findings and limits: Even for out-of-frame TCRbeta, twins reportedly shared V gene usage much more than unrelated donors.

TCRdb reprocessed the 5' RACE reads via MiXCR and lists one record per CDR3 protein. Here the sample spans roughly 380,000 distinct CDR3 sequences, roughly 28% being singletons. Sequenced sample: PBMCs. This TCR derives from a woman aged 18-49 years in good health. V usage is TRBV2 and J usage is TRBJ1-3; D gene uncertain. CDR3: CASSETYSSSGNTIYF. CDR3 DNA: TGTGCCAGCAGTGAAACGTACAGCTCCTCTGGAAACACCATATATTTT. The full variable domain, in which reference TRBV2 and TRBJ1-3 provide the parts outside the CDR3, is EPEVTQTPSHQVTQMGQEVILRCVPISNHLYFYWYRQILGQKVEFLVSFYNNEISEKSEIFDDQFSVERPDGSNFTLKIRSTKLEDSAMYFCASSETYSSSGNTIYFGEGSWLTVV.